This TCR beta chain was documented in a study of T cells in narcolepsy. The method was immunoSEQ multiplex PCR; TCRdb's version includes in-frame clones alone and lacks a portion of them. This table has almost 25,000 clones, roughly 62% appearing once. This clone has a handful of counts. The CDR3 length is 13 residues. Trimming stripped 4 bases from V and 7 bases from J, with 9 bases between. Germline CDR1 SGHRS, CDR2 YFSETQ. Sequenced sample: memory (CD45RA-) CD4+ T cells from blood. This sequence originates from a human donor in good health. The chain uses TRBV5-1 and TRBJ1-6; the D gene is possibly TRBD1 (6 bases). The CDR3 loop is CASSIGQNSPLHF. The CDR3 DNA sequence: TGCGCCAGCAGCATAGGACAGAATTCACCCCTCCACTTT.